This entry lists 24 T cell receptor beta chains sequenced from one sample in a study of blood T cell repertoires in COVID-19. Clones were sequenced by immunoSEQ multiplex PCR, and TCRdb holds only the in-frame ones, with some missing. Seen here are a few hundred thousand clones, around 84% observed once, and the top ten hold roughly 4%. The sequenced sample consisted of PBMCs or T cells enriched from blood (not recorded which). The origin of the receptors is a young man with acute COVID-19.

V and J are TRBV19 and TRBJ2-1; D remains ambiguous. Germline V lookup: CDR1 LNHDA, CDR2 SQIVND (reference sequence). V lost 3 bases and J 6 bases, leaving 3 bases between the germline ends. CDR3 size: 11 residues. Written as DNA, the CDR3 is TGTGCCAGTAGTATCAGCAATGAGCAGTTCTTC. This sequence encodes CASSISNEQFF.

This sequence joins TRBV5-1 and TRBJ2-3; TRBD2 might be the D (5 bases). V gave up 4 bases and J gave up 6 bases, with 12 bases separating them. Germline CDR1 and CDR2: SGHRS and YFSETQ. The length of the CDR3 is 13 residues. As DNA, the CDR3 is TGCGCCAGCAGCCCTAACACGGGGGATACGCAGTATTTT. Translating it yields CASSPNTGDTQYF. Using reference TRBV5-1 and TRBJ2-3 for the parts outside the CDR3, the full variable domain is KAGVTQTPRYLIKTRGQQVTLSCSPISGHRSVSWYQQTPGQGLQFLFEYFSETQRNKGNFPGRFSGRQFSNSRSEMNVSTLELGDSALYLCASSPNTGDTQYFGPGTRLTVL.

The chain has TRBV7-8 and TRBJ2-1; 7 bases line up with TRBD2. V lost 4 bases and J lost 10; bases outside the gene matches: 10. CDR1 and CDR2 from the germline V gene are SGHVS and FQNEAQ. The CDR3 is 14 residues long. CDR3 residues: CASSSLGGKSEQFF. CDR3 DNA: TGTGCCAGCAGCTCACTGGGGGGGAAGAGCGAGCAGTTCTTC.

The rearrangement joins TRBV18 to TRBJ2-6; 14 nucleotides agree with TRBD2. Unmatched junction bases numbered 7, after V lost 4 bases and J lost 2 bases. The CDR3 is 19 residues long. Looked up from germline, CDR1 is KGHSH and CDR2 is LQKENI. The CDR3 protein is CASSRATSGREPGANVLTF. The CDR3 nucleotides are TGTGCCAGCTCACGCGCGACTAGCGGGAGGGAACCTGGGGCCAACGTCCTGACTTTC.

This chain connects TRBV27 to TRBJ1-2; TRBD1 is a possible D gene (6 bases). The germline V gene encodes CDR1 MNHEY and CDR2 SMNVEV (reference sequence). This CDR3 has 15 residues. V was trimmed by 6 bases and J by 4 bases, leaving 18 bases between them. The CDR3 nucleotides are TGTGCCAGCAGCTCCTCACGGACAGTTCCCTATGGCTACACCTTC. It translates to CASSSSRTVPYGYTF.

This clone was seen only a few times. The V and J genes are TRBV11-3 and TRBJ1-6; possibly TRBD1 for D (5 bases). The germline V and J ends were trimmed by 4 bases and 13 bases, with 14 bases remaining between them. The length of the CDR3 is 13 residues. Germline V lookup: CDR1 SGHNT, CDR2 YENEEA. In DNA form, the CDR3 reads TGTGCCAGCAGCTCGGGCCCGGGGGGGCCCCTCCACTTT. It yields the protein CASSSGPGGPLHF.

J is TRBJ1-2 and V is TRBV19; the D gene is possibly TRBD1 (6 bases). Germline V gene sequence: CDR1 LNHDA, CDR2 SQIVND (reference sequence). V lost 3 bases and J lost 6, with 11 bases in between. CDR3 length equals 13 residues. CDR3 amino acids: CASSMGARDGYTF. The CDR3 DNA sequence: TGTGCCAGTAGTATGGGGGCCCGGGATGGCTACACCTTC.

In regard to this clone: This same CDR3 is encoded by further DNA sequences in the sample. J is TRBJ1-2 and V is TRBV9; D is ambiguous. Germline CDR1 is SGDLS and CDR2 is YYNGEE. Trimming shortened V by 0 bases and J by 4 bases, and 4 bases separated the two germline ends. There are 12 residues in the CDR3. The CDR3 sequence: CASSVDGYGYTF. The CDR3 bases are TGTGCCAGCAGCGTAGACGGCTATGGCTACACCTTC.

V usage is TRBV24-1 and J usage is TRBJ1-2, with unresolved D. V shed 2 bases and J shed 2 bases, with 8 bases lying between them. Germline CDR1 and CDR2: KGHDR and SFDVKD. CDR3 size: 14 residues. CDR3 sequence: CATSDSGRNYGYTF. In DNA, the CDR3 is TGTGCCACCAGTGATTCGGGAAGGAACTATGGCTACACCTTC.

This chain joins TRBV6-2 or TRBV6-3 and TRBJ2-1; D possibly corresponds to TRBD1 (5 bases). The CDR3 length is 15 residues. CDR1 and CDR2 (germline): MNHEY, SVGEGT. Deletions cut 6 bases from V and 6 bases from J, with 18 bases between. In nucleotides, the CDR3 is TGTGCCAGCAGCAGTTATGGGGCCTCGGTCAATGAGCAGTTCTTC. Residues: CASSSYGASVNEQFF.

CDR3 in amino acids: CASSPGQLTPLLSGYTF. In nucleotides, the CDR3 is TGTGCCAGCAGCCCGGGACAACTTACCCCCCTTTTAAGTGGCTACACCTTC. The chain couples TRBV5-4 to TRBJ1-2; possibly TRBD1 for D (6 bases). The CDR3 runs 17 residues. Germline CDR1 and CDR2: SGHNT and YYREEE (reference sequence). Deletions cut 4 bases from V and 7 bases from J, with 26 bases between.

The rearrangement links TRBV19 to TRBJ1-2; D unclear. The CDR3 has 17 residues. Per the germline V gene, CDR1 is LNHDA and CDR2 is SQIVND (reference sequence). V was trimmed by 0 bases and J by 4 bases, leaving 18 bases between them. The CDR3 region is CASSIDRGGTYTYGYTF. The CDR3 DNA reads TGTGCCAGTAGTATAGATCGGGGTGGCACTTACACCTATGGCTACACCTTC.

The genes are TRBV7-8 and TRBJ2-7; a possible D gene is TRBD2 (6 bases). V dropped 5 bases and J dropped 1 base, with 12 bases sitting between them. This CDR3 has 14 residues. Germline CDR1 reads SGHVS; CDR2 reads FQNEAQ. CDR3 in amino acids: CASSPGLNSYEQYV. The CDR3 DNA reads TGTGCCAGCAGCCCGGGACTTAATTCCTACGAGCAGTACGTC.

The V gene is TRBV7-2, the J gene TRBJ2-2, with 9 bases identical to TRBD1. Germline V lookup: CDR1 SGHTA, CDR2 FQGNSA. The V gene end was trimmed by 2 bases and the J gene end by 0 bases; junction bases not matched to a gene: 1. The CDR3 runs to 16 residues. The chain's CDR3 is CASSLWTGANTGELFF. CDR3 sequence (DNA): TGTGCCAGCAGCTTATGGACAGGGGCGAACACCGGGGAGCTGTTTTTT.

The chain recombines TRBV10-3 with TRBJ2-1; no reliable D call. Germline loops: CDR1 ENHRY, CDR2 SYGVKD. Trimming took 6 bases from V and 3 from J, leaving 6 bases between them. The CDR3 covers 12 residues. The CDR3 region is CAIRGVYNEQFF. The CDR3 DNA is TGTGCCATCAGAGGAGTCTACAATGAGCAGTTCTTC.

This chain uses TRBV6-5 with TRBJ1-1; 10 bases are shared with TRBD1. The CDR3 totals 15 residues. V shed 7 bases and J 4 bases; nucleotides not matched to a gene: 9. The germline gives CDR1 MNHEY, CDR2 SVGAGI. The CDR3 here is CASTRQGALGTEAFF. The CDR3 nucleotides read TGTGCCAGCACAAGACAGGGGGCTTTGGGCACTGAAGCTTTCTTT.

The V gene is TRBV5-6, the J gene TRBJ1-4; no reliable D call. The CDR3 spans 15 residues. Germline CDR1 reads SGHDT; CDR2 reads YYEEEE. V shed 0 bases and J shed 5 bases, with 11 bases lying between them. The CDR3 DNA sequence: TGTGCCAGCAGCTTGGTCGGGATGCCCAATGAAAAACTGTTTTTT. Translating gives CASSLVGMPNEKLFF.

This chain links TRBV19 with TRBJ2-1, with D uncertain. The germline gives CDR1 LNHDA, CDR2 SQIVND (reference sequence). Trimming left V 0 bases short and J 7 bases short, with 16 bases between. This CDR3 contains 16 residues. CDR3 sequence: CASSIDSLGGMNEQFF. CDR3 DNA: TGTGCCAGTAGTATAGATTCCCTTGGCGGTATGAATGAGCAGTTCTTC.

V and J are TRBV4-3 and TRBJ1-3, with D unresolved. V gave up 4 bases and J gave up 1 base, with 11 bases separating them. In germline, CDR1 is LGHNA, CDR2 YSLEER. CDR3 size: 15 residues. The CDR3 DNA reads as TGCGCCAGCAGCCTAATGCGGGATTCTGGAAACACCATATATTTT. It translates to CASSLMRDSGNTIYF.

The chain uses TRBV10-3 and TRBJ2-7; TRBD1 matches at 7 bases. Trimming at V came to 6 bases and at J to 4 bases, leaving 6 bases not matched to a gene. The CDR3 runs to 13 residues. The germline gives CDR1 ENHRY, CDR2 SYGVKD. CDR3 protein: CAIRRQGAYEQYV. CDR3 in DNA: TGTGCCATCAGAAGACAGGGAGCATACGAGCAGTACGTC.

This sequence joins TRBV5-8 and TRBJ2-7; D perhaps matches TRBD1 (6 bases). Germline V gives CDR1 SGHTS, CDR2 YDEGEE. The CDR3 consists of 13 residues. V was pared by 6 bases and J by 3 bases, with 13 bases between. CDR3 protein: CASTQTGIYEQYV. The CDR3 nucleotides are TGTGCCAGCACACAAACAGGGATCTACGAGCAGTACGTC.

V and J are TRBV14 and TRBJ2-3, with 12 bases fitting TRBD2. Germline V lookup: CDR1 SGHDN, CDR2 FVKESK. The CDR3 is 15 amino acids. V was clipped by 6 bases and J by 3 bases; unmatched bases: 4. In nucleotides, the CDR3 is TGTGCCAGCAGTCCTGGACTAGCGGGGACAGATACGCAGTATTTT. Translation gives CASSPGLAGTDTQYF.

The gene calls are TRBV9 and TRBJ2-2; D ambiguous. The V and J ends lost 3 bases and 5 bases respectively, with 11 bases between them. Per germline, CDR1 SGDLS and CDR2 YYNGEE. The CDR3 is 14 residues long. CDR3 in DNA: TGTGCCAGCAGCGACCGACCCGGGACCGGGGAGCTGTTTTTT. Amino acids: CASSDRPGTGELFF.

In this sample, this clone turned up once. This chain joins TRBV25-1 and TRBJ1-2, with a possible D match to TRBD1 (6 bases). The CDR3 is made up of 11 amino acids. CDR1 MGHDK and CDR2 SYGVNS come from the germline V gene. Trimming removed 2 bases at V and 8 bases at J, with 6 bases between. The DNA for the CDR3 is TGTGCCAGCAGTGAACAGGGGGGCTACACCTTC. This encodes CASSEQGGYTF.